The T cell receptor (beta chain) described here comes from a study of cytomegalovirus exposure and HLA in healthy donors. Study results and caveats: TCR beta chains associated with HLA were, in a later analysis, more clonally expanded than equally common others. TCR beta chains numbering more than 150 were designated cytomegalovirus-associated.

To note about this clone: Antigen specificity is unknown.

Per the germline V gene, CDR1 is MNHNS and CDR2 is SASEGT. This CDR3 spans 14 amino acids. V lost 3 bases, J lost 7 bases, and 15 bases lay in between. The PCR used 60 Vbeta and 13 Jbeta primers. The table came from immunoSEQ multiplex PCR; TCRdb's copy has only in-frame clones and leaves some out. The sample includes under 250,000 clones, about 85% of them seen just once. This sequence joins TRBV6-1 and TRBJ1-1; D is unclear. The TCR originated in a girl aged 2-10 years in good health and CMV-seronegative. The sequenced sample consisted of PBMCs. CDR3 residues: CASSDVGGTIEAFF. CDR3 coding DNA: TGTGCCAGCAGTGACGTTGGCGGTACAATTGAAGCTTTCTTT.